The sequence of this T cell receptor beta chain was determined in a study of T cells in Graves' hyperthyroidism and ophthalmopathy. Researchers amplified the TCR beta CDR3 regions from RNA transcripts. The primer set for the first-round RT-PCR of the TCR CDR3 was HTBI. TCRdb passed the multiplex PCR reads through MiXCR, listing each CDR3 protein once. The table lists 300,000 to 400,000 distinct CDR3 sequences, around 14% of them singletons, with 11% in the top ten. This clonotype came up many times. CDR3 length: 15 amino acids. V was cut by 0 bases and J by 5 bases, with 8 bases left in between. Germline CDR1 reads MNHEY; CDR2 reads SMNVEV (reference sequence).

The TCR sequence derives from a woman in her fifties or sixties with Graves' hyperthyroidism. Sequencing input: blood. The chain uses TRBV27 and TRBJ1-6; tentatively, D is TRBD1 (6 bases). The CDR3 DNA is TGTGCCAGCAGTTTATCCGGACAGAATAATTCACCCCTCCACTTT. It encodes CASSLSGQNNSPLHF.